This T cell receptor (beta chain) was captured in a study of beta chain features in type 1 diabetes. About the study: All samples combined gave roughly 110,000,000 sorted cells for examination.

V was clipped by 0 bases and J by 6 bases, with 9 bases between them. The CDR3 spans 14 residues. The germline gives CDR1 MGHRA, CDR2 YSYEKL. Study-wide results and caveats: Compared to healthy donors, patients appeared to have naive, central memory and Treg TCRB repertoires that were more alike.

A single heparinised draw of around 0.11 L on average was taken per donor. This clone was found a few times. The antigen remains undetermined. Expressed TCRB transcripts got sequenced, as all isolated RNA was reverse transcribed. The protocol was immunoSEQ multiplex PCR, while the TCRdb copy is restricted to in-frame clones and leaves out a portion. The table lists about 370,000 clones, approximately 15% of them singletons. The chain carries TRBV4-1 and TRBJ2-1, with D possibly TRBD2 on 6 matching bases. Sequencing was done on a sample of naive CD4+ T cells from blood. This clonotype was sampled from a woman aged 18-35 years in good health. CDR3: CASSQDRGINEQFF. In DNA, the CDR3 is TGCGCCAGCAGCCAAGACCGGGGGATCAATGAGCAGTTCTTC.